These 16 T cell receptor beta chains were all obtained from the same sample, sequenced in a study of T-cell reconstitution after alpha-beta-depleted transplantation in children. Unique molecular identifiers tagged the TCRbeta library. One entry per CDR3 protein results from TCRdb running MiXCR on the PCR reads. The sample lists tens of thousands of distinct CDR3 sequences; 7.3% were seen once. Sequencing used PBMCs from the stem cell graft donor, obtained from the stem cell graft. The receptors shown here come from a human donor who donated a stem cell graft to a child with acute lymphoblastic leukemia.

This chain connects TRBV27 to TRBJ2-6; no reliable D call. The V gene lost 4 bases and the J gene lost 0 bases, with 10 bases spanning the gap. Germline assignment: CDR1 MNHEY and CDR2 SMNVEV (reference sequence). This CDR3 is 16 amino acids long. CDR3 amino acids: CASSSWTDSGANVLTF. DNA of the CDR3: TGTGCCAGCAGTTCTTGGACGGACTCTGGGGCCAACGTCCTGACTTTC.

This clonotype has a count of ten or more. J is TRBJ2-3 and V is TRBV15; D not certain. The CDR3 runs to 16 residues. The ends were cut back, 3 bases at V and 4 bases at J, with 17 bases in the middle. In germline, CDR1 is LNHNV, CDR2 YYDKDF (reference sequence). DNA for the CDR3: TGTGCCACCAGCAGCCGTTCGGTTGATGGCCCAGATACGCAGTATTTT. This gives the protein CATSSRSVDGPDTQYF.

Many counts were recorded for this clonotype. The genes are TRBV4-1 and TRBJ2-1; the match to TRBD2 covers 10 bases. Trimming took 3 bases from V and 10 from J; bases not matched to a gene: 12. This CDR3 has 16 residues. Germline V gene lookup returns CDR1 MGHRA and CDR2 YSYEKL. For the CDR3, the DNA is TGCGCCAGCAGCCAGGGGACTAGCGTCGTAAGCGGGGAGCAGTTCTTC. It specifies CASSQGTSVVSGEQFF.

This clonotype was counted at least ten times. V usage is TRBV24-1 and J usage is TRBJ2-1, with D uncertain. Germline values: CDR1 KGHDR, CDR2 SFDVKD. V was clipped by 2 bases and J by 7 bases, with 2 bases between them. The length of the CDR3 is 11 residues. The CDR3 is CATSDSNEQFF. In DNA form, the CDR3 reads TGTGCCACCAGTGATTCGAATGAGCAGTTCTTC.

This clonotype was seen many times. The gene calls are TRBV5-1 and TRBJ2-7; D remains ambiguous. Germline CDR1 is SGHRS and CDR2 is YFSETQ. CDR3 length: 14 amino acids. V was cut by 0 bases and J by 2 bases, with 9 bases left in between. CDR3 region: CASSLALGTYEQYF. The CDR3 coding sequence is TGCGCCAGCAGCTTGGCCCTGGGGACCTACGAGCAGTACTTC.

This clonotype was recorded at least ten times. This chain links TRBV7-2 with TRBJ2-7, with D tentatively TRBD1 (7 bases). Trimming removed 5 bases from V and 7 bases from J, with 12 bases in between. This CDR3 contains 12 residues. The germline gives CDR1 SGHTA, CDR2 FQGNSA. The CDR3: CASSQQGREQYF. Written as DNA, the CDR3 is TGTGCCAGCAGCCAACAGGGGAGGGAGCAGTACTTC.

This clonotype was picked up one time. The chain joins TRBV20-1 to TRBJ1-4; 7 bases line up with TRBD1. With V trimmed by 6 bases and J by 3 bases, 10 bases remained unmatched. CDR1 and CDR2 from the germline V gene are DFQATT and SNEGSKA (reference sequence). This CDR3 spans 15 amino acids. The CDR3 reads CSASGQTDSNEKLFF. The CDR3 bases are TGCAGTGCCTCGGGACAGACCGACTCTAATGAAAAACTGTTTTTT.

This clonotype was observed a handful of times. The chain joins TRBV10-3 to TRBJ2-7; D perhaps matches TRBD2 (7 bases). The length of the CDR3 is 13 residues. Germline CDR1 reads ENHRY; CDR2 reads SYGVKD. The V gene lost 8 bases and the J gene lost 5 bases, with 16 bases spanning the gap. The CDR3, as DNA: TGTGCCATCGGACGGGGGGCCGCCGACGAGCAGTACTTC. It translates to CAIGRGAADEQYF.

In this sample, this clonotype turned up many times. At one end the junction does not follow the germline gene, possibly because of a read error. The rearrangement uses TRBV4-2 and TRBJ2-1, with D possibly being TRBD2 (6 bases). CDR1 and CDR2 from the germline V gene are LGHNA and YNFKEQ. The CDR3 has 13 residues. CDR3 DNA: TGTGCCAGCAGCCAAGATACGGAGGGGCTAACCCTCTTC. Translation: CASSQDTEGLTLF.

This clonotype was picked up a small number of times. The rearrangement uses TRBV6-5 and TRBJ1-4; D not certain. Germline CDR1 and CDR2: MNHEY and SVGAGI. The CDR3 consists of 15 residues. V lost 0 bases and J lost 8, with 13 bases in between. The CDR3 reads CASSYSLPGLEKLFF. The DNA for the CDR3 is TGTGCCAGCAGTTACTCCCTACCGGGCCTAGAAAAACTGTTTTTT.

This clonotype turned up a few times. V usage is TRBV7-3 and J usage is TRBJ1-1; TRBD1 matches at 10 bases. The junction had 11 bases not matched to a gene; V was cut back by 5 bases and J by 5 bases. The CDR3 is 16 amino acids. Germline CDR1 reads SGHTA; CDR2 reads FQGTGA. This chain's CDR3 is CASSRGADRGHTEAFF. DNA of the CDR3: TGTGCCAGCAGCCGCGGGGCTGACAGGGGGCATACTGAAGCTTTCTTT.

This clonotype was found many times. This chain joins TRBV4-1 and TRBJ2-6; either TRBD1 or TRBD2 may supply D (5 bases each). The CDR3 totals 16 residues. V was clipped by 4 bases and J by 3 bases, with 13 bases between them. Germline values: CDR1 MGHRA, CDR2 YSYEKL. The CDR3 DNA reads TGCGCCAGCAGCCCTTTTATGGGGGATGGGGCCAACGTCCTGACTTTC. It encodes CASSPFMGDGANVLTF.

The J gene is TRBJ1-4, the V gene TRBV6-4, with D tentatively TRBD1 (6 bases). The CDR3 contains 14 residues. Deletions cut 2 bases from V and 8 bases from J, with 12 bases between. The germline V gene has CDR1 MRHNA and CDR2 SNTAGT. In nucleotides, the CDR3 is TGTGCCAGCAGTGACGCACAGGGACGAGAAAAACTGTTTTTT. Protein sequence: CASSDAQGREKLFF.

This clonotype was counted at least ten times. The gene calls are TRBV27 and TRBJ2-3, with D possibly TRBD1 on 5 matching bases. Per germline, CDR1 MNHEY and CDR2 SMNVEV (reference sequence). V lost 5 bases, J lost 8 bases, and 17 bases lay in between. The CDR3 length is 14 residues. The CDR3 spells CASSPTRQTATQYF. The CDR3 DNA follows: TGTGCCAGCAGTCCCACCCGACAGACTGCTACGCAGTATTTT.

At least ten counts were recorded for this clonotype. The gene calls are TRBV11-2 and TRBJ1-1; 7 bases are a match to TRBD1. CDR3 length: 11 residues. Trimming at V came to 5 bases and at J to 9 bases, leaving 3 bases not matched to a gene. Germline V gives CDR1 SGHAT, CDR2 FQNNGV. The CDR3 DNA reads as TGTGCCAGCAGCCCGACAGGGCAAGCTTTCTTT. Translation gives CASSPTGQAFF.

This clonotype was detected only a few times. One end of the junction does not line up with germline, which may come from a read error. The V call is TRBV9, the J call TRBJ1-1; the match to TRBD1 covers 8 bases. The germline V gene has CDR1 SGDLS and CDR2 YYNGEE. The CDR3 totals 14 residues. CDR3 in amino acids: CASSEGQANTEVFF. CDR3 nucleotides: TGTGCCAGCAGCGAGGGACAGGCGAACACTGAAGTTTTCTTT. Using reference TRBV9 and TRBJ1-1 for the parts outside the CDR3, the full variable domain is DSGVTQTPKHLITATGQRVTLRCSPRSGDLSVYWYQQSLDQGLQFLIQYYNGEERAKGNILERFSAQQFPDLHSELNLSSLELGDSALYFCASSEGQANTEVFFGQGTRLTVV.